Presented here are 3 T cell receptor beta chains from one specimen sequenced in a study of shared clonotypes between healthy human individuals. TCRdb's table, derived via immunoSEQ multiplex PCR, lists solely in-frame clones and lacks some. Seen here are fewer than 550,000 clones, almost 80% observed once, and the top ten hold around an eighth. Sequencing used PBMCs. The receptors stem from a middle-aged woman in good health. Some clones in this sample may be carry-over from other donors' samples.

A remark on this clone: Other DNA sequences of this sample code for an identical CDR3. The J gene is TRBJ2-1, the V gene TRBV6-5; TRBD2 aligns across 8 bases. Per germline, CDR1 MNHEY and CDR2 SVGAGI. The CDR3 runs to 15 residues. With V trimmed by 2 bases and J by 2 bases, 2 bases remained unmatched. CDR3: CASSYTGGTYNEQFF. The CDR3, as DNA: TGTGCCAGCAGTTACACGGGAGGGACCTACAATGAGCAGTTCTTC.

This chain links TRBV10-1 with TRBJ2-7; TRBD1 agrees at 11 bases. From germline, CDR1 is WNHNN and CDR2 SYGVQD (reference sequence). V lost 3 bases and J lost 4; bases outside the gene matches: 5. The CDR3 covers 15 residues. The CDR3 is CASSDWDRGGYEQYF. The DNA for the CDR3 is TGCGCCAGCAGTGATTGGGACAGGGGGGGATACGAGCAGTACTTC.

The chain has TRBV7-8 and TRBJ2-1, with D possibly matching TRBD2 (5 bases). This CDR3 contains 11 residues. Germline V CDR1 and CDR2: SGHVS, FQNEAQ. Trimming cost V 7 bases and J 10 bases, with 11 bases left between them. The CDR3 region has the DNA TGTGCCAGCACCCGAGGGCGGGAGCAGTTCTTC. This translates into CASTRGREQFF.